What follows are 10 T cell receptor beta chains derived from one specimen sequenced in a study of T cell repertoires in cytomegalovirus infection (dated by TCRdb to the late 2010s). Their antigen targets remain unknown. According to the study, the label for this sample's treatment or condition signals: in vitro stimulation with specific CMV peptide epitopes to enrich CMV-specific T cells. The instrument given in TCRdb is Illumina HiSeq 1500. TCRdb redid the processing of the public reads, applying fastp at Q25 and MiXCR, and retained in-frame beta chains. Each entry is one CDR3 protein sequence, shown with its most common DNA and genes. For this sample the table gives some 46,000 distinct CDR3 sequences, of which around 18% were detected only once. The ten top clones hold about 55% of the sample. Material: CD8+ T cells from cultured PBMCs, obtained from culture after CMV antigen stimulation. The receptor set was obtained from a human donor in good health (CMV status not recorded). Some clones in this sample may be carry-over from other donors' samples.

This clonotype was seen ten or more times. The rearrangement uses TRBV4-3 and TRBJ1-2; D might be TRBD1 (6 bases). The V end was cut by 3 bases, the J end by 3 bases, with 17 bases between. CDR1 and CDR2 (germline): LGHNA, YSLEER. This CDR3 has 16 residues. The CDR3 sequence: CASSHGEGGADYGYTF. CDR3 DNA: TGCGCCAGCAGCCACGGGGAGGGGGGGGCAGACTATGGCTACACCTTC.

The V and J genes are TRBV27 and TRBJ2-1; TRBD2 agrees at 8 bases. Unmatched junction bases numbered 3, after V lost 5 bases and J lost 3 bases. The CDR3 is 14 residues long. The V gene's germline CDR1 is MNHEY and CDR2 SMNVEV (reference sequence). The CDR3 protein is CASSRSGIYNEQFF. CDR3 nucleotide sequence: TGTGCCAGCAGTCGTAGCGGGATCTACAATGAGCAGTTCTTC.

This clonotype was detected many times. The V call is TRBV7-6, the J call TRBJ1-2; D possibly corresponds to TRBD1 (6 bases). This CDR3 spans 13 amino acids. The V gene lost 5 bases and the J gene lost 8 bases, with 15 bases spanning the gap. The germline V gene encodes CDR1 SGHVS and CDR2 FNYEAQ. The CDR3 DNA reads TGTGCCAGCAGCCCTGGGGGGGCCCGGGGCTACACCTTC. Translated: CASSPGGARGYTF.

This clonotype was detected a few times. The rearrangement joins TRBV11-2 to TRBJ2-1, with 7 bases aligning to TRBD1. The germline CDR1 and CDR2 sequences are SGHAT and FQNNGV. V trimming: 5 bases; J trimming: 8 bases; junction bases outside the gene matches: 12. The CDR3 consists of 15 residues. Written as DNA, the CDR3 is TGTGCCAGCAGCCCCCCACCCCTTACAGGGGATGAGCAGTTCTTC. Amino acids: CASSPPPLTGDEQFF.

This clonotype was seen a few times. This CDR3 is CASSGTSGGYEQYF. CDR3 in DNA: TGTGCCAGCAGCGGAACTAGCGGGGGATACGAGCAGTACTTC. The V call is TRBV5-6, the J call TRBJ2-7; 11 bases are a match to TRBD2. The CDR3 is 14 amino acids. CDR1 SGHDT and CDR2 YYEEEE come from the germline V gene. V dropped 4 bases and J dropped 4; count of bases not matched to a gene: 4.

The chain recombines TRBV9 with TRBJ1-1; D is uncertain. Germline assignment: CDR1 SGDLS and CDR2 YYNGEE. V was cut by 1 base and J by 0 bases, with 7 bases left in between. The CDR3 loop spans 14 amino acids. This chain's CDR3 is CASSVQELNTEAFF. CDR3 sequence (DNA): TGTGCCAGCAGCGTACAAGAGTTGAACACTGAAGCTTTCTTT.

The chain recombines TRBV19 with TRBJ1-1, with a tentative D call TRBD1 (5 bases). Germline values: CDR1 LNHDA, CDR2 SQIVND (reference sequence). The CDR3 sequence is 16 residues long. Between the trimmed V and J ends, which lost 0 bases and 1 base, there was a span of 12 bases. CDR3 DNA: TGTGCCAGTAGTATAGATCGCGACAGCCGGAACACTGAAGCTTTCTTT. It yields the protein CASSIDRDSRNTEAFF. Full variable domain (remainder filled in from reference TRBV19 and TRBJ1-1): DGGITQSPKYLFRKEGQNVTLSCEQNLNHDAMYWYRQDPGQGLRLIYYSQIVNDFQKGDIAEGYSVSREKKESFPLTVTSAQKNPTAFYLCASSIDRDSRNTEAFFGQGTRLTVV.

The V call is TRBV20-1, the J call TRBJ2-3; 7 bases are shared with TRBD2. Germline assignment: CDR1 DFQATT and CDR2 SNEGSKA (reference sequence). Trimming cost V 3 bases and J 11 bases; bases outside gene matches: 14. There are 14 residues in the CDR3. Written as DNA, the CDR3 is TGCAGTGCTAGTGATTGGAACGAGGGGAGGGGGCAGTATTTT. The encoded protein is CSASDWNEGRGQYF.

The rearrangement links TRBV6-2 or TRBV6-3 to TRBJ1-5; 9 nucleotides match TRBD1. After removal of 4 bases from V and 5 bases from J, the junction contained 0 bases not matched to a gene. Germline loops: CDR1 MNHEY, CDR2 SVGEGT. The CDR3 covers 13 residues. In DNA, the CDR3 is TGTGCCAGCAGTTGGACAGGGGATCAGCCCCAGCATTTT. It specifies CASSWTGDQPQHF.

The chain is built from TRBV19 and TRBJ2-3, with D possibly being TRBD2 (5 bases). V was pared by 7 bases and J by 3 bases, with 14 bases between. Germline CDR1 reads LNHDA; CDR2 reads SQIVND (reference sequence). The CDR3 covers 14 residues. The CDR3 sequence is CASKPSLATDTQYF. The CDR3 DNA sequence: TGTGCCAGTAAACCTAGTCTAGCAACAGATACGCAGTATTTT. Based on the CDR3 plus reference TRBV19 and TRBJ2-3, the full variable domain is DGGITQSPKYLFRKEGQNVTLSCEQNLNHDAMYWYRQDPGQGLRLIYYSQIVNDFQKGDIAEGYSVSREKKESFPLTVTSAQKNPTAFYLCASKPSLATDTQYFGPGTRLTVL.